Reported below is one T cell receptor (beta chain). Per the original data handling: Reference gene primer amplification gave nucleated cell count estimates. Produced via immunoSEQ multiplex PCR; TCRdb's table is partial and in-frame only. That table is the source of V, J and clone size, and D and trimming were worked out from the DNA. The table includes 60,000 to 85,000 clones, about 80% detected once. The CDR3 length is 14 residues. After removal of 0 bases from V and 6 bases from J, the junction contained 3 bases not matched to a gene. Per the germline V gene, CDR1 is SGHNT and CDR2 is YYREEE (reference sequence). This entry comes from a study of blood T cell repertoires in COVID-19. At the level of the study: Acute-phase and convalescent COVID-19 samples originated in the United States, Italy and Spain. From T cells, B-cell-depleted T cells, or PBMCs came the material, which was cDNA or gDNA.

The receptor's source is a man in his 70s who had recovered from COVID-19. Sequenced sample: peripheral blood. The chain links TRBV5-4 to TRBJ1-2; 9 bases match TRBD1. CDR3 loop: CASSLAQGADGYTF. The CDR3 DNA reads TGTGCCAGCAGCTTGGCACAGGGGGCGGATGGCTACACCTTC.